This record covers a single TCR beta chain. This specimen belongs to a study of blood T cell repertoires in COVID-19. Study-level information: The samples span acute and convalescent COVID-19 from the United States, Italy and Spain.

How the authors handled the data: Amplification of reference gene primers provided the estimated nucleated cell counts. Here immunoSEQ multiplex PCR was the method, and the copy in TCRdb shows in-frame clones only, minus some. V, J and clone size were drawn from that table, and D and trimming were deduced from the DNA. This table has around 270,000 clones, over 80% appearing once. CDR1 and CDR2 from the germline V gene are SSHAT and FNYEAQ (reference sequence). Trimming pared 1 base from V and 0 bases from J, leaving 4 bases between. This CDR3 has 15 amino acids. Sequenced sample: peripheral blood. The chain uses TRBV7-7 and TRBJ2-6; the D is unclear. This TCR was recovered from a woman aged 40 to 55 who had recovered from COVID-19. CDR3 amino acids: CASSLGHSGANVLTF. The CDR3 nucleotides read TGTGCCAGCAGCTTAGGACACTCTGGGGCCAACGTCCTGACTTTC. Full variable domain (remainder filled in from reference TRBV7-7 and TRBJ2-6): GAGVSQSPRYKVTKRGQDVTLRCDPISSHATLYWYQQALGQGPEFLTYFNYEAQPDKSGLPSDRFSAERPEGSISTLTIQRTEQRDSAMYRCASSLGHSGANVLTFGAGSRLTVL.